One sample yielded the 25 T cell receptor beta chains listed below, sequenced in a study of blood T cells in healthy people across ages. The use of a sample-barcoded 5' primer and a J-beta primer mix characterized a second PCR of roughly 7 to 11 cycles. One entry per CDR3 protein, called by TCRdb with MiXCR from the 5' RACE reads. The top ten clones hold approximately 14% of a sample with 630,000 or so distinct CDR3 sequences, roughly 31% of them seen once. Input material: blood. The receptors derive from a woman over 75 in good health.

This clonotype occurred many times. The V gene is TRBV28, the J gene TRBJ2-4; the D gene is possibly TRBD1 (6 bases). Germline CDR1 reads MDHEN; CDR2 reads SYDVKM. The CDR3 length is 14 residues. Between the trimmed V and J ends, which lost 3 bases and 15 bases, there was a span of 21 bases. The CDR3 sequence: CASSFQDRPSFLYF. CDR3 sequence (DNA): TGTGCCAGCAGTTTTCAGGACAGACCTTCTTTTCTGTACTTC.

Comments on this clonotype: Being one base from a much bigger clone, this may be a read error. The rearrangement uses TRBV19 and TRBJ2-7; D not resolved. Germline values: CDR1 LNHDA, CDR2 SQIVND (reference sequence). V lost 3 bases and J 10 bases, leaving 22 bases between the germline ends. CDR3 size: 15 residues. This CDR3 reads CASSIGRSDQEAQYF. CDR3 sequence (DNA): TGTGCCAGTAGTATTGGGCGGTCAGACCAAGAGGCCCAGTACTTC.

This CDR3 reads CASSPLTGVNTEAFF. The CDR3 DNA reads TGTGCCAGCAGCCCCCTAACAGGGGTAAACACTGAAGCTTTCTTT. This chain uses TRBV7-9 with TRBJ1-1; 7 positions agree with TRBD1. The CDR3 consists of 15 residues. V was clipped by 5 bases and J by 2 bases; unmatched bases: 8. The germline CDR1 and CDR2 sequences are SEHNR and FQNEAQ (reference sequence).

As to this clonotype: A much larger clone sits a single nucleotide away, making a read error possible. The chain recombines TRBV4-2 with TRBJ2-5; tentative D call: TRBD2 (7 bases). This CDR3 has 15 residues. Germline CDR1 is LGHNA and CDR2 is YNFKEQ. The CDR3 bases are TGTACCAGCAGCCAAGAGGGGGGGGGCCGAGAGACCCAGTACTTC. Translated, it gives CTSSQEGGGRETQYF.

The sample holds many counts of this clonotype. The chain joins TRBV6-6 to TRBJ1-2; D is unclear. CDR3 size: 14 residues. Trimming took off 0 bases at V and 0 bases at J, with 5 bases between the two ends. Germline CDR1 is MNHNY and CDR2 is SVGAGI (reference sequence). In DNA form, the CDR3 reads TGTGCCAGCAGTTACTCGCGGACTAACTATGGCTACACCTTC. This sequence encodes CASSYSRTNYGYTF.

As for this clonotype: This may arise from a read error, as a much more abundant clone is one base away. The rearrangement joins TRBV27 to TRBJ2-5; possibly TRBD2 for D (5 bases). The CDR3 has 13 amino acids. Germline assignment: CDR1 MNHEY and CDR2 SMNVEV (reference sequence). The CDR3 coding sequence is TGTGCCAGCAGTTTCGGGGTCGGGGAGACCCGGTACTTC. This translates into CASSFGVGETRYF.

Of note for this clonotype: A much larger clone is a single base away; this may be a read error. The chain recombines TRBV5-1 with TRBJ2-1, with 12 positions matching TRBD2. The DNA end is more similar to TRBJ2-7, so the J call may be wrong. Looked up from germline, CDR1 is SGHRS and CDR2 is YFSETQ. The CDR3 sequence is 18 residues long. The CDR3 loop is CASSLAASGGAFQNEQYF. The DNA of the CDR3 is TGCGCCAGCAGCTTGGCCGCTAGCGGGGGGGCATTTCAAAATGAGCAGTACTTC.

The chain joins TRBV27 to TRBJ2-5, with a possible D match to TRBD1 (5 bases). The CDR3 is 14 amino acids. Germline lookup yields CDR1 MNHEY and CDR2 SMNVEV (reference sequence). Trimming cost V 6 bases and J 5 bases, with 16 bases left between them. CDR3 amino acids: CASRLGRVGETQYF. DNA of the CDR3: TGTGCCAGCAGGTTAGGCAGGGTAGGGGAGACCCAGTACTTC.

This clonotype was counted at least ten times. This chain joins TRBV7-9 and TRBJ1-1; D unresolved. Trimming pared 3 bases from V and 0 bases from J, leaving 2 bases between. CDR3 length: 12 amino acids. Germline-derived CDR1 and CDR2 are SEHNR and FQNEAQ (reference sequence). CDR3 coding DNA: TGTGCCAGCAGCTTTCTGAACACTGAAGCTTTCTTT. Translated: CASSFLNTEAFF.

This clonotype came up many times. The chain carries TRBV18 and TRBJ2-5; D unresolved. This CDR3 is 13 amino acids long. Between the trimmed V and J ends, which lost 0 bases and 3 bases, there was a span of 5 bases. CDR1 and CDR2 from the germline V gene are KGHSH and LQKENI. This CDR3 is CASSPPPKETQYF. The DNA of the CDR3 is TGTGCCAGCTCACCACCGCCCAAAGAGACCCAGTACTTC.

This clonotype was seen at least ten times. The rearrangement links TRBV13 to TRBJ1-2, with D unresolved. V gave up 0 bases and J gave up 0 bases, with 11 bases separating them. This CDR3 region has 16 residues. The germline gives CDR1 PRHDT, CDR2 FYEKMQ (reference sequence). The DNA for the CDR3 is TGTGCCAGCAGCTTAGGCCGACCGCCCTCTAACTATGGCTACACCTTC. Its translation is CASSLGRPPSNYGYTF.

Ten or more counts support this clonotype. This sequence joins TRBV29-1 and TRBJ2-7, with D hard to call. The CDR3 is 12 residues long. Germline CDR1 SQVTM, CDR2 ANQGSEA. The V end was cut by 7 bases, the J end by 3 bases, with 13 bases between. In DNA, the CDR3 is TGCAGCGCCCAACGGTCGAGCTACGAGCAGTACTTC. Protein sequence: CSAQRSSYEQYF.

This clonotype has a handful of counts. The chain is built from TRBV12-3 or TRBV12-4 and TRBJ2-2; 7 nucleotides align to TRBD1. The V segment lost 2 bases and the J segment 5 bases; nucleotides outside the gene matches: 11. This CDR3 is built from 17 residues. The CDR3 sequence: CASSLRGRQGGTGELFF. The CDR3 DNA reads as TGTGCCAGCAGTTTAAGAGGAAGACAGGGCGGAACCGGGGAGCTGTTTTTT.

This clonotype appeared many times. This chain joins TRBV27 and TRBJ2-1; 7 bases are shared with TRBD1. There are 15 residues in the CDR3. The ends lost 4 bases at V and 3 bases at J; junction bases unmatched: 6. The germline V gene has CDR1 MNHEY and CDR2 SMNVEV (reference sequence). The CDR3: CASSSDRVNYNEQFF. CDR3 coding DNA: TGTGCCAGCAGTTCTGACAGGGTCAACTACAATGAGCAGTTCTTC.

The V gene is TRBV20-1, the J gene TRBJ1-4; D not resolved. The CDR3 is 16 amino acids. V lost 7 bases and J lost 3, with 21 bases in between. Germline V gene data show CDR1 as DFQATT and CDR2 as SNEGSKA (reference sequence). CDR3 amino acids: CSVGSVGGMANEKLFF. CDR3 nucleotides: TGCAGTGTTGGATCCGTCGGAGGGATGGCTAATGAAAAACTGTTTTTT.

This clonotype was counted between two and nine times. The rearrangement uses TRBV5-1 and TRBJ1-2, with unresolved D. CDR1 is SGHRS and CDR2 is YFSETQ in the germline V gene. The V end was cut by 1 base, the J end by 2 bases, with 18 bases between. The CDR3 extends over 17 amino acids. This CDR3 is CASSLQGQAGLNYGYTF. The DNA for the CDR3 is TGCGCCAGCAGCTTGCAAGGTCAAGCAGGCCTGAACTATGGCTACACCTTC.

This clonotype has only a few counts. The chain links TRBV29-1 to TRBJ1-1, with D possibly matching TRBD1 (6 bases). V shed 3 bases and J shed 7 bases, with 15 bases lying between them. The V gene's germline CDR1 is SQVTM and CDR2 ANQGSEA. This CDR3 has 13 amino acids. The chain's CDR3 is CSVDGGGQGEAFF. In DNA form, the CDR3 reads TGCAGCGTTGACGGAGGGGGGCAAGGTGAAGCTTTCTTT.

This clonotype was detected ten times or more. The V and J genes are TRBV12-3 or TRBV12-4 and TRBJ2-1; 8 bases map to TRBD1. The J segment lost 2 bases and the V segment lost 10 bases, leaving 7 bases of the junction unmatched. The CDR3 extends over 14 amino acids. Here the CDR3 reads CATKAGGPYNEQFF. The DNA for the CDR3 is TGTGCCACTAAGGCAGGGGGCCCCTACAATGAGCAGTTCTTC.

This clonotype has at least ten counts. This chain joins TRBV27 and TRBJ2-7, with TRBD2 matching 11 bases. This CDR3 is 18 amino acids long. V was clipped by 2 bases and J by 2 bases; unmatched bases: 11. The germline V gene has CDR1 MNHEY and CDR2 SMNVEV (reference sequence). The CDR3 loop reads CASSLKASGGTTAYEQYF. CDR3 bases: TGTGCCAGCAGTTTAAAGGCTAGCGGGGGGACTACCGCCTACGAGCAGTACTTC.

This sequence joins TRBV28 and TRBJ2-1, with D possibly being TRBD2 (5 bases). The CDR3 runs 14 residues. Germline assignment: CDR1 MDHEN and CDR2 SYDVKM. The V gene lost 6 bases and the J gene lost 9 bases, with 18 bases spanning the gap. In DNA form, the CDR3 reads TGTGCCAGCAGGAGAGGGCCTACACCTCGTGAGCAGTTCTTC. Encoded protein: CASRRGPTPREQFF.

The V and J genes are TRBV7-2 and TRBJ2-6; D is unclear. Trimming removed 0 bases from V and 2 bases from J, with 8 bases in between. From germline, CDR1 is SGHTA and CDR2 FQGNSA. The CDR3 is 16 residues long. The CDR3 region has the DNA TGTGCCAGCAGCTTAGCTCCGTTCACTGGGGCCAACGTCCTGACTTTC. Translated: CASSLAPFTGANVLTF.

The V gene is TRBV7-9, the J gene TRBJ2-7; TRBD2 agrees at 9 bases. Trimming at V came to 1 base and at J to 1 base, leaving 8 bases not matched to a gene. The CDR3 consists of 17 residues. Germline V gives CDR1 SEHNR, CDR2 FQNEAQ (reference sequence). The CDR3 region has the DNA TGTGCCAGCAGCTTAGGCGGGGCTAGCGGGGAGTCCTACGAGCAGTACTTC. Amino acid sequence: CASSLGGASGESYEQYF.

In the case of this clonotype: A read error may explain this, as a much larger clone is one base away. The chain couples TRBV5-1 to TRBJ1-2; D may be TRBD1 (6 bases). This CDR3 has 14 residues. The V end was cut by 3 bases, the J end by 7 bases, with 16 bases between. Looked up from germline, CDR1 is SGHRS and CDR2 is YFSETQ. The CDR3 coding sequence is TGCGCCAGCAGCTGGGCACAGGGTTCAGTTGGCTACACCTTC. This gives the protein CASSWAQGSVGYTF.

This clonotype was detected ten times or more. DNA of the CDR3: TGCGCCAGCAGTGGGGACGTTACTAACTATGGCTACACCTTC. Amino acid sequence: CASSGDVTNYGYTF. This chain joins TRBV5-1 and TRBJ1-2, with D maybe TRBD1 (5 bases). CDR1 and CDR2 (germline): SGHRS, YFSETQ. V was cut by 5 bases and J by 0 bases, with 11 bases left in between. CDR3 length: 14 residues.

This sequence joins TRBV6-5 and TRBJ1-6; the D is unclear. V lost 5 bases and J 0 bases, leaving 11 bases between the germline ends. In germline, CDR1 is MNHEY, CDR2 SVGAGI. This CDR3 has 16 amino acids. CDR3 sequence: CASSPDVSSYNSPLHF. CDR3 in DNA: TGTGCCAGCAGTCCCGACGTGAGCTCCTATAATTCACCCCTCCACTTT.